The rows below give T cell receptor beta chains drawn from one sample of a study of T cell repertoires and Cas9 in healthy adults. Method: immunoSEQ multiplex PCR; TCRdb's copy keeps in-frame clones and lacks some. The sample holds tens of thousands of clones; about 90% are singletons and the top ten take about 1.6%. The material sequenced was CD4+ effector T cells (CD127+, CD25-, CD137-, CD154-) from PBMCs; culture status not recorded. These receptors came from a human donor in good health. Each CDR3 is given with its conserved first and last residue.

CDR3 protein: CASSFSSGALNTEAFF
V gene: TRBV7-2

CDR3 protein: CASSLQGDQPQHF
V gene: TRBV5-1

CDR3 protein: CAFTMRTATYEQYF
V gene: TRBV30

CDR3 protein: CASSFDRYQPQHF
V gene: TRBV6-5

CDR3 protein: CASSVDRNTEAFF
V gene: TRBV7-3

CDR3 protein: CASSLAALDIQYF
V gene: TRBV7-9

CDR3 protein: CASSSPQGAREQYF
V gene: TRBV5-1

CDR3 protein: CASSGGWGGNSPLHF
V gene: TRBV2

CDR3 protein: CASTGPGANVLTF
V gene: TRBV27

CDR3 protein: CASSGLGGRTEAFF
V gene: TRBV2

CDR3 protein: CASSFKETQYF
V gene: TRBV6-5

CDR3 protein: CASSTGHQGDYGYTF
V gene: TRBV28

CDR3 protein: CASSLGVNQPQHF
V gene: TRBV7-3

CDR3 protein: CSVLQGPYGYTF
V gene: TRBV29-1

CDR3 protein: CASSTSGTWAGYTF
V gene: TRBV19

CDR3 protein: CASIPSPGQGSSGELFF
V gene: TRBV27

CDR3 protein: CASIPLAGTYNEQFF
V gene: TRBV11-2

CDR3 protein: CAWSGENEAFF
V gene: TRBV30

CDR3 protein: CATSRGQISTNEKLFF
V gene: TRBV15

CDR3 protein: CASSDRQSTDTQYF
V gene: TRBV6-1